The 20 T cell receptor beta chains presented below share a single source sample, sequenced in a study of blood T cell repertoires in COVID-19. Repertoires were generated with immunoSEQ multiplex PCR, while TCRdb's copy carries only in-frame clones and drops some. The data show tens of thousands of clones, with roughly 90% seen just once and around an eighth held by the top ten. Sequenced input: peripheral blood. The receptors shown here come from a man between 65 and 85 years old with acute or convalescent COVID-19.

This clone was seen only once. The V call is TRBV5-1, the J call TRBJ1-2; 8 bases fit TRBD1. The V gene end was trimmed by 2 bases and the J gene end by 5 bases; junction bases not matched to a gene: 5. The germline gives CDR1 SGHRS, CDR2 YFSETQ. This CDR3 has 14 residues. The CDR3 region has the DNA TGCGCCAGCAGCTTCGGACAGGGAGGGTATGGCTACACCTTC. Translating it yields CASSFGQGGYGYTF.

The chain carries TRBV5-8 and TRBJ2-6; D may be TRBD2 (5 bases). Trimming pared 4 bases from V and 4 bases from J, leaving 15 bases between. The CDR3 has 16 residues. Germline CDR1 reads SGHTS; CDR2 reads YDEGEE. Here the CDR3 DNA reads TGTGCCAGCAGCCGAGACGGGGTGTCCGGGGCCAACGTCCTGACTTTC. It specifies CASSRDGVSGANVLTF.

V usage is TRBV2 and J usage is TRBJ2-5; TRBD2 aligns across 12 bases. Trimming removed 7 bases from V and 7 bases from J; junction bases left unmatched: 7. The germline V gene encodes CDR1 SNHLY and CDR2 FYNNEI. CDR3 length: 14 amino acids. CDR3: CASKGLAGYGTQYF. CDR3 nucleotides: TGTGCCAGCAAGGGACTAGCGGGCTACGGGACCCAGTACTTC. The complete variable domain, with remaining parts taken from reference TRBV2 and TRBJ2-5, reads EPEVTQTPSHQVTQMGQEVILRCVPISNHLYFYWYRQILGQKVEFLVSFYNNEISEKSEIFDDQFSVERPDGSNFTLKIRSTKLEDSAMYFCASKGLAGYGTQYFGPGTRLLVL.

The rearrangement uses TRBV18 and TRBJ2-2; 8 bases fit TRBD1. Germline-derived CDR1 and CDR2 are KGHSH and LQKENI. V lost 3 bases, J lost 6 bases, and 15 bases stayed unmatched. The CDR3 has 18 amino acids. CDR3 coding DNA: TGTGCCAGCTCACCGGTTCGCTTCGGACAGGGTCCCGCCGGGGAGCTGTTTTTT. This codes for CASSPVRFGQGPAGELFF.

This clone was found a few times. CDR3 sequence reads: CASSPGSGANVLTF. CDR3 bases: TGTGCCAGCAGTCCAGGGTCGGGGGCCAACGTCCTGACTTTC. The rearrangement joins TRBV6-4 to TRBJ2-6, with TRBD1 as a possible D gene (5 bases). The CDR3 sequence is 14 residues long. CDR1 and CDR2 from the germline V gene are MRHNA and SNTAGT. V was cut by 5 bases and J by 4 bases, with 9 bases left in between.

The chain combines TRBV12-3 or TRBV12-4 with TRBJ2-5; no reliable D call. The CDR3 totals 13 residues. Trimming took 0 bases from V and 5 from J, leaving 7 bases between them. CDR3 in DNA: TGTGCCAGCAGTTTAGCGCGGCCGGAGACCCAGTACTTC. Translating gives CASSLARPETQYF.

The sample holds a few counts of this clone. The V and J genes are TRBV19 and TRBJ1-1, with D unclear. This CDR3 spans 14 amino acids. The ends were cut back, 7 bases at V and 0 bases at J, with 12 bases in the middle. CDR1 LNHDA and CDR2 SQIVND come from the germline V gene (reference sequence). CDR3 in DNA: TGTGCCAGTAATTCAGTCAATATGAACACTGAAGCTTTCTTT. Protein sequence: CASNSVNMNTEAFF. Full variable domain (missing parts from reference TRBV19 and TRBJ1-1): DGGITQSPKYLFRKEGQNVTLSCEQNLNHDAMYWYRQDPGQGLRLIYYSQIVNDFQKGDIAEGYSVSREKKESFPLTVTSAQKNPTAFYLCASNSVNMNTEAFFGQGTRLTVV.

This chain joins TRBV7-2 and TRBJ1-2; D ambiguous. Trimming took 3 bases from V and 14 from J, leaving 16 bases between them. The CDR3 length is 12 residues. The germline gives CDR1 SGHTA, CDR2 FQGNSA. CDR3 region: CASSFQSGGETF. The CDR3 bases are TGTGCCAGCAGCTTTCAAAGTGGCGGGGAAACCTTC.

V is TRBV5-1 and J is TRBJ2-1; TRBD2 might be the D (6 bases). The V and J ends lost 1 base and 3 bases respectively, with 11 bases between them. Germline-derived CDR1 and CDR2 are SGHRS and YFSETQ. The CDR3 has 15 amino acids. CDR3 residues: CASSLLGEDYNEQFF. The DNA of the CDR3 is TGCGCCAGCAGCTTGCTAGGGGAGGACTACAATGAGCAGTTCTTC.

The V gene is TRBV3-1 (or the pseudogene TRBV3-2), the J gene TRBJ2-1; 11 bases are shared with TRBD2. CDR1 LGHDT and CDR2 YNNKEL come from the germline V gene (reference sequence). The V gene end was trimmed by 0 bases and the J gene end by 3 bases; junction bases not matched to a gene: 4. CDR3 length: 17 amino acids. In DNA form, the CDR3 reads TGTGCCAGCAGCCAAGAACTAGCGGGAGAGTTCTACAATGAGCAGTTCTTC. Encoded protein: CASSQELAGEFYNEQFF.

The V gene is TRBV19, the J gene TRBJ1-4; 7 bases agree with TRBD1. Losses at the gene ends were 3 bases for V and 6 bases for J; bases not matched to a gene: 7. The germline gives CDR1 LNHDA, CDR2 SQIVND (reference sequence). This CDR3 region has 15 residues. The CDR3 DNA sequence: TGTGCCAGTAGTATGAGACAGGGCGTCGATGAAAAACTGTTTTTT. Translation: CASSMRQGVDEKLFF.

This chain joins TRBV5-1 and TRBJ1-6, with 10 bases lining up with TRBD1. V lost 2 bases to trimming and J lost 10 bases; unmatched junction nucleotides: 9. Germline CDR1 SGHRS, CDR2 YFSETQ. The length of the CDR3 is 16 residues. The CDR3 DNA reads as TGCGCCAGCAGCTTATTGACAGGGGGCGAGGGGTCACCCCTCCACTTT. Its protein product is CASSLLTGGEGSPLHF. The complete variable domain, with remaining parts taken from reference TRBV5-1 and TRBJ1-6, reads KAGVTQTPRYLIKTRGQQVTLSCSPISGHRSVSWYQQTPGQGLQFLFEYFSETQRNKGNFPGRFSGRQFSNSRSEMNVSTLELGDSALYLCASSLLTGGEGSPLHFGNGTRLTVT.

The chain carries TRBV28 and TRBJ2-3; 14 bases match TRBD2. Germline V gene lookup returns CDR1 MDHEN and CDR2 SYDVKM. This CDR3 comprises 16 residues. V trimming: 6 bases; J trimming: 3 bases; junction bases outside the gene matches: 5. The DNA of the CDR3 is TGTGCCAGCAGACTCGGACTAGCGGGAGGTACAGATACGCAGTATTTT. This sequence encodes CASRLGLAGGTDTQYF. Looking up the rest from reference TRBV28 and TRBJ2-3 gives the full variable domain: DVKVTQSSRYLVKRTGEKVFLECVQDMDHENMFWYRQDPGLGLRLIYFSYDVKMKEKGDIPEGYSVSREKKERFSLILESASTNQTSMYLCASRLGLAGGTDTQYFGPGTRLTVL.

CDR3 region: CASSFVPAGTDTQYF. The CDR3 DNA follows: TGTGCCAGCAGTTTTGTGCCCGCCGGGACAGATACGCAGTATTTT. The V gene is TRBV28, the J gene TRBJ2-3; D call uncertain. V lost 3 bases, J lost 3 bases, and 13 bases lay in between. The CDR3 has 15 residues. CDR1 MDHEN and CDR2 SYDVKM come from the germline V gene.

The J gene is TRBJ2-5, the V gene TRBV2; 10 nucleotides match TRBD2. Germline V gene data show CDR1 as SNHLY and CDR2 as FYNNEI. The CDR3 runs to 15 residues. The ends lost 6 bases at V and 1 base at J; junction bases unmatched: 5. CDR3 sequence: CASRVRTSGQETQYF. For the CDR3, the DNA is TGTGCCAGCAGAGTCCGGACTAGCGGCCAAGAGACCCAGTACTTC.

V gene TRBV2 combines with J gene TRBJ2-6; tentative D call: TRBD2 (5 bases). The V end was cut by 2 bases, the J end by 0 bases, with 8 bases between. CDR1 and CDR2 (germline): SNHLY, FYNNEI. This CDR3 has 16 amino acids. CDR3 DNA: TGTGCCAGCAGTGAATCCCGGGACTCTGGGGCCAACGTCCTGACTTTC. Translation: CASSESRDSGANVLTF.

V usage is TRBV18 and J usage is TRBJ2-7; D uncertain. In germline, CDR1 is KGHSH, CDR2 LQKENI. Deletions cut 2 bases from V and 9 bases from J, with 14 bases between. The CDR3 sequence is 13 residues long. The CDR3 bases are TGTGCCAGCTCACCAGTTGAAGAGGAAGGGCAGTACTTC. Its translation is CASSPVEEEGQYF.

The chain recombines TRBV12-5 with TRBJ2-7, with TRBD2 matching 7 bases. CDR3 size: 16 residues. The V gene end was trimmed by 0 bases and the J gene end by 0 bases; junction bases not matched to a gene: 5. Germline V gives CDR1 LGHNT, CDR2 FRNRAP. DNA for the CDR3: TGTGCTAGTGGTTTGGTACGGGGGGAGAACTCCTACGAGCAGTACTTC. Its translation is CASGLVRGENSYEQYF.

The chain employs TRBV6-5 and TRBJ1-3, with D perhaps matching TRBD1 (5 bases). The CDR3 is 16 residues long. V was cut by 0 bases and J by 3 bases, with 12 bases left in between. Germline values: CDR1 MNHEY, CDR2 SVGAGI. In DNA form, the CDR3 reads TGTGCCAGCAGTTACTCGAGCGGGGGTGGTGGAAACACCATATATTTT. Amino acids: CASSYSSGGGGNTIYF.

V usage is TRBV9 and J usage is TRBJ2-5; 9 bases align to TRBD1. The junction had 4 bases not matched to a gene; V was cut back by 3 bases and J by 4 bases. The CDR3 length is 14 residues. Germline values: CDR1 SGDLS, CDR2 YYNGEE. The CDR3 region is CASSADRGGETQYF. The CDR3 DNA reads TGTGCCAGCAGCGCTGACAGGGGGGGAGAGACCCAGTACTTC.